These 16 T cell receptor beta chains originate from one sample sequenced in a study of human T cells and chemical hapten exposure. Time point denoted: patch test 2, 6 weeks after DPC sensitization. Treatment reported: therapeutic diphenylcyclopropenone sensitization with weekly scalp DPC. TCRdb used MiXCR to reprocess the RACE reads, holding one entry per CDR3 protein. The table has fewer than 95,000 distinct CDR3 sequences, 9.5% to 11% seen once. Sequencing used whole blood, obtained in connection with sensitization to the hapten diphenylcyclopropenone (DPC). These receptor sequences come from a man aged 40-50 years with alopecia areata. Some clones in this sample may be carry-over from other donors' samples.

This clonotype came up a few times. The chain recombines TRBV5-1 with TRBJ2-3, with D unresolved. Germline CDR1 SGHRS, CDR2 YFSETQ. V dropped 1 base and J dropped 1 base, with 13 bases sitting between them. The CDR3 has 16 amino acids. The CDR3 bases are TGCGCCAGCAGCTTGATTTCGTCTCTCGGCACAGATACGCAGTATTTT. This codes for CASSLISSLGTDTQYF.

For this clonotype: The CDR3 end shows no conserved phenylalanine or tryptophan, and so a read error is likely. The genes are TRBV7-9 and TRBJ2-4; D possibly matches TRBD1 or TRBD2 (5 bases each). CDR1 and CDR2 from the germline V gene are SEHNR and FQNEAQ (reference sequence). The CDR3 is made up of 13 amino acids. V lost 11 bases and J 9 bases, leaving 20 bases between the germline ends. CDR3 amino acids: CAATTGLTGIQYL. The CDR3 DNA follows: TGTGCCGCTACAACGGGGCTTACGGGCATTCAGTACCTC.

This clonotype was seen a handful of times. The J gene is TRBJ2-3, the V gene TRBV27, with 10 bases matching TRBD1. V lost 0 bases, J lost 4 bases, and 1 base stayed unmatched. Per germline, CDR1 MNHEY and CDR2 SMNVEV (reference sequence). CDR3 length: 15 amino acids. The CDR3 reads CASSLSGTGADTQYF. In nucleotides, the CDR3 is TGTGCCAGCAGTTTATCGGGGACAGGGGCAGATACGCAGTATTTT.

The chain employs TRBV6-2 or TRBV6-3 and TRBJ2-5, with TRBD2 matching over 8 bases. Per germline, CDR1 MNHEY and CDR2 SVGEGT. This CDR3 spans 15 amino acids. Trimming took 7 bases from V and 2 from J; bases not matched to a gene: 9. The CDR3 nucleotides read TGTGCCAGCACCTTCGCGGTAGCGGGACAAGAGACCCAGTACTTC. Encoded protein: CASTFAVAGQETQYF.

V and J are TRBV5-1 and TRBJ2-3; TRBD2 is a possible D gene (6 bases). CDR1 and CDR2 from the germline V gene are SGHRS and YFSETQ. The CDR3 totals 16 residues. Trimming cost V 3 bases and J 2 bases, with 16 bases left between them. CDR3 sequence: CASSSSGEVYTDTQYF. As DNA, the CDR3 is TGCGCCAGCAGCTCCTCTGGGGAGGTCTACACAGATACGCAGTATTTT.

This rearrangement joins TRBV29-1 to TRBJ1-1; possible D gene TRBD1, 6 bases. The germline V gene encodes CDR1 SQVTM and CDR2 ANQGSEA. V was shortened by 0 bases and J by 0 bases, with 11 bases between the two germline ends. The CDR3 runs to 15 residues. Here the CDR3 DNA reads TGCAGCGTTGAAGATCCGGACAGAATGAACACTGAAGCTTTCTTT. This gives the protein CSVEDPDRMNTEAFF.

This clonotype was seen only a few times. The genes are TRBV6-2 or TRBV6-3 and TRBJ2-5; 11 positions match TRBD2. The CDR3 is 17 amino acids. The junction had 10 bases not matched to a gene; V was cut back by 6 bases and J by 1 base. CDR1 and CDR2 (germline): MNHEY, SVGEGT. CDR3 DNA: TGTGCCAGCAGGACCTTTAGACTAGCGGGGATCCAAGAGACCCAGTACTTC. It encodes CASRTFRLAGIQETQYF.

This clonotype was observed many times. J is TRBJ2-3 and V is TRBV3-1; D is undetermined. Deletions cut 2 bases from V and 0 bases from J, with 15 bases between. Germline V gives CDR1 LGHDT, CDR2 YNNKEL (reference sequence). The CDR3 runs 17 residues. The CDR3, as DNA: TGTGCCAGCAGCCAAACTTCTTGGCGGAAAAGCACAGATACGCAGTATTTT. It specifies CASSQTSWRKSTDTQYF.

There are a few counts of this clonotype. The chain recombines TRBV14 with TRBJ2-5; a weak D match, TRBD2 (6 bases). This CDR3 region has 14 residues. The germline V gene encodes CDR1 SGHDN and CDR2 FVKESK. Between the trimmed V and J ends, which lost 4 bases and 0 bases, there was a span of 9 bases. The CDR3 sequence is CASSPGGYQETQYF. CDR3 DNA sequence: TGTGCCAGCAGCCCCGGAGGGTACCAAGAGACCCAGTACTTC.

The table lists this clonotype with many counts. The V call is TRBV9, the J call TRBJ2-7; 7 bases match TRBD1. V lost 3 bases, J lost 4 bases, and 28 bases stayed unmatched. This CDR3 has 21 residues. The germline V gene has CDR1 SGDLS and CDR2 YYNGEE. CDR3 region: CASSAYAPPRQGGTMQYEQYF. The DNA for the CDR3 is TGTGCCAGCAGCGCCTACGCTCCTCCCCGACAGGGTGGTACTATGCAGTACGAGCAGTACTTC. Full variable domain (outside the CDR3, taken from reference TRBV9 and TRBJ2-7): DSGVTQTPKHLITATGQRVTLRCSPRSGDLSVYWYQQSLDQGLQFLIQYYNGEERAKGNILERFSAQQFPDLHSELNLSSLELGDSALYFCASSAYAPPRQGGTMQYEQYFGPGTRLTVT.

The chain joins TRBV27 to TRBJ2-5; maybe TRBD2 (6 bases). The CDR3 covers 17 residues. Germline-derived CDR1 and CDR2 are MNHEY and SMNVEV (reference sequence). Trimming shortened V by 6 bases and J by 1 base, and 21 bases separated the two germline ends. The CDR3 region has the DNA TGTGCCAGCAGCCCTGAGTCAGTAATGCGGGGCCAAGAGACCCAGTACTTC. Residues: CASSPESVMRGQETQYF.

The V and J genes are TRBV19 and TRBJ2-7, with a weak D call TRBD1 (5 bases). V was pared by 5 bases and J by 0 bases, with 20 bases between. The germline CDR1 and CDR2 sequences are LNHDA and SQIVND (reference sequence). The CDR3 runs 17 residues. Here the CDR3 reads CASSAFFGHPYSYEQYV. The CDR3 bases are TGTGCCAGTAGTGCCTTCTTTGGACACCCTTACTCCTACGAGCAGTACGTC.

This chain connects TRBV18 to TRBJ1-2, with 7 bases fitting TRBD1. CDR1 and CDR2 from the germline V gene are KGHSH and LQKENI. J gave up 5 bases and V 3 bases, and 9 bases lay outside the gene matches. This CDR3 region has 15 residues. CDR3 bases: TGTGCCAGCTCACCTTTTTCCGACAGGGAATATGGCTACACCTTC. Translating gives CASSPFSDREYGYTF.

This clonotype was picked up a small number of times. This sequence joins TRBV4-1 and TRBJ2-1; 9 nucleotides agree with TRBD2. The V gene end was trimmed by 3 bases and the J gene end by 3 bases; junction bases not matched to a gene: 0. The CDR3 contains 14 residues. Looked up from germline, CDR1 is MGHRA and CDR2 is YSYEKL. CDR3 residues: CASSHSGSYNEQFF. In DNA, the CDR3 is TGCGCCAGCAGCCATAGCGGGAGCTACAATGAGCAGTTCTTC.

This clonotype was seen only a few times. This chain links TRBV20-1 with TRBJ2-7; D remains unclear. From germline, CDR1 is DFQATT and CDR2 SNEGSKA (reference sequence). The CDR3 covers 10 residues. Deletions cut 5 bases from V and 5 bases from J, with 7 bases between. This chain's CDR3 is CSARANEQYF. The CDR3 DNA reads TGCAGTGCTCGGGCAAACGAGCAGTACTTC.

At least ten counts were recorded for this clonotype. The V call is TRBV6-6, the J call TRBJ2-3; no definite D call. Germline CDR1 and CDR2: MNHNY and SVGAGI (reference sequence). This CDR3 spans 11 amino acids. V shed 6 bases and J shed 5 bases, with 6 bases lying between them. As DNA, the CDR3 is TGTGCCAGCAGAAAAGGAGATACGCAGTATTTT. The encoded protein is CASRKGDTQYF.